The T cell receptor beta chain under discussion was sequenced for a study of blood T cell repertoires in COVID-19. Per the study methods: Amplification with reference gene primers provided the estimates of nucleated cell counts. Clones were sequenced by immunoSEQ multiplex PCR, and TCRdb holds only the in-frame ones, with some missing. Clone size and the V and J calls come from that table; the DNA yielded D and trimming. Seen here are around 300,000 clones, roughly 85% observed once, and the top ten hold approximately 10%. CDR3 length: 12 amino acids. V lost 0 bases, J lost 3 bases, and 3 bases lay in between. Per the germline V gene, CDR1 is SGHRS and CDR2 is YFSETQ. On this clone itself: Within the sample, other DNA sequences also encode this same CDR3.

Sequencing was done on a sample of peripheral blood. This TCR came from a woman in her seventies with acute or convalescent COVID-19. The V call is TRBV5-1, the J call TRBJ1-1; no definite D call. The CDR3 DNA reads TGCGCCAGCAGCTTGGCTGACACTGAAGCTTTCTTT. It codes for CASSLADTEAFF. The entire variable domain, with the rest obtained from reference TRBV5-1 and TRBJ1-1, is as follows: KAGVTQTPRYLIKTRGQQVTLSCSPISGHRSVSWYQQTPGQGLQFLFEYFSETQRNKGNFPGRFSGRQFSNSRSEMNVSTLELGDSALYLCASSLADTEAFFGQGTRLTVV.